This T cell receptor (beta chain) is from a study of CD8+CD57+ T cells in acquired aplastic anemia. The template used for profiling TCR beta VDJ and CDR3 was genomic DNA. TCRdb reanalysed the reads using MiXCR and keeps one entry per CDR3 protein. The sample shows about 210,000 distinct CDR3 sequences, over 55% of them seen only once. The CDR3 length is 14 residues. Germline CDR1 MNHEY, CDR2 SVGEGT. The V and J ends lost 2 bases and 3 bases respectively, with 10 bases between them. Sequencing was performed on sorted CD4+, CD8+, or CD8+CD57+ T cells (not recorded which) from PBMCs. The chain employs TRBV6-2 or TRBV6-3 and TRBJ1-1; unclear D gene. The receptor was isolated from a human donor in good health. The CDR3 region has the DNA TGTGCCAGCAGTTACCTCCCCCGGGACACTGAAGCTTTCTTT. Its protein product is CASSYLPRDTEAFF.